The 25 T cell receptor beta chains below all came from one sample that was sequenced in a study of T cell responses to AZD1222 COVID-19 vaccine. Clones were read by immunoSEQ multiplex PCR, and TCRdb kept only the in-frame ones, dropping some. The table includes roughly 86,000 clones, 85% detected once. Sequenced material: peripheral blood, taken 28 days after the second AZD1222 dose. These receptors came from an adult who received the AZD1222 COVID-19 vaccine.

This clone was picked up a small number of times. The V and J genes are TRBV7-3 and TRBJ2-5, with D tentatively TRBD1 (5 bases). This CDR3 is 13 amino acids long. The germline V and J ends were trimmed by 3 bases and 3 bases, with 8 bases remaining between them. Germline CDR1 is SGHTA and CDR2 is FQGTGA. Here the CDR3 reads CASSLGQKETQYF. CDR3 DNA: TGTGCCAGCAGCTTGGGGCAGAAAGAGACCCAGTACTTC.

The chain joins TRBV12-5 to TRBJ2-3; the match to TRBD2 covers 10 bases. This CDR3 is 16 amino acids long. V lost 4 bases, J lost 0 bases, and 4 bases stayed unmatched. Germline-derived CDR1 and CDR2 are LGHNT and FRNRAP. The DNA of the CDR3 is TGTGCTAGTGGTTCCCAGCGGGGGGGCAGCACAGATACGCAGTATTTT. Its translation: CASGSQRGGSTDTQYF.

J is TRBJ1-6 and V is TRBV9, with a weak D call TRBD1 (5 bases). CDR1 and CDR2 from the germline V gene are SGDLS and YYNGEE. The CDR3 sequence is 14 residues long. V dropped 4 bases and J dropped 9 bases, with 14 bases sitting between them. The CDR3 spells CASSPGLGTSPLHF. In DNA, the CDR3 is TGTGCCAGCAGCCCAGGGCTGGGGACTTCACCCCTCCACTTT.

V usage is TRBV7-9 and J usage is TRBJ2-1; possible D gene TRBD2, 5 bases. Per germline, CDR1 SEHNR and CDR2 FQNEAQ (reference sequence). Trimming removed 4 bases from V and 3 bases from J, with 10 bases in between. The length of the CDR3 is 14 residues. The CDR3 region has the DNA TGTGCCAGCAGCTCCGACGGGGACTACAATGAGCAGTTCTTC. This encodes CASSSDGDYNEQFF.

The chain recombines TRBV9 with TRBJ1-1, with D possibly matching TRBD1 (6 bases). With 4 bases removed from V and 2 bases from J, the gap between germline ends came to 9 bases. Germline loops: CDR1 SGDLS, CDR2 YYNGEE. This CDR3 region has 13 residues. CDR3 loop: CASSRDINTEAFF. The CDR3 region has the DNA TGTGCCAGCAGCAGGGACATAAACACTGAAGCTTTCTTT.

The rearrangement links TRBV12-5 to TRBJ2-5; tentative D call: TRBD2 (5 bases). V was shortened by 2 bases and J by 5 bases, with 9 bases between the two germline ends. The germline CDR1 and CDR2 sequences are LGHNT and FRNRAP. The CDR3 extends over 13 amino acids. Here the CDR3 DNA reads TGTGCTAGTGGTTTGAGCGGTGGGGAGACCCAGTACTTC. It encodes CASGLSGGETQYF.

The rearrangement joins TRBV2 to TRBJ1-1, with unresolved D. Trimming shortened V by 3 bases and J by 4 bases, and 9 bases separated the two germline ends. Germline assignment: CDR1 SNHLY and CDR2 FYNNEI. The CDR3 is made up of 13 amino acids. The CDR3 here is CASSDPRGTEAFF. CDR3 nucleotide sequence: TGTGCCAGCAGTGACCCGCGGGGCACTGAAGCTTTCTTT.

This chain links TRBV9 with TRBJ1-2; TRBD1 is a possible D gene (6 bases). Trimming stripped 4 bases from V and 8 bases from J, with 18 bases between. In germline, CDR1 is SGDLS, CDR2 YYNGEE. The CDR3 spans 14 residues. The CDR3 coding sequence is TGTGCCAGCAGCTCTTTTAGAGGGGGTAGAGGCTACACCTTC. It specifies CASSSFRGGRGYTF.

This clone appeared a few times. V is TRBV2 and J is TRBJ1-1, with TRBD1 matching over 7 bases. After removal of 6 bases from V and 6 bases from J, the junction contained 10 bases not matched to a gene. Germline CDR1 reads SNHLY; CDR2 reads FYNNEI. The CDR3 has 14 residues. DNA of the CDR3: TGTGCCAGCAGAGTACAGGGGCCGACCGCTGAAGCTTTCTTT. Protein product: CASRVQGPTAEAFF. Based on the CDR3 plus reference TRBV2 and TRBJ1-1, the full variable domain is EPEVTQTPSHQVTQMGQEVILRCVPISNHLYFYWYRQILGQKVEFLVSFYNNEISEKSEIFDDQFSVERPDGSNFTLKIRSTKLEDSAMYFCASRVQGPTAEAFFGQGTRLTVV.

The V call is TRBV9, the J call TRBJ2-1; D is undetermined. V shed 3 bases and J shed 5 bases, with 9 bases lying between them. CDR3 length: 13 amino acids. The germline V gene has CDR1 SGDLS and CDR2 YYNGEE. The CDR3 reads CASSGGVDNEQFF. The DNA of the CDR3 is TGTGCCAGCAGCGGCGGAGTGGACAATGAGCAGTTCTTC. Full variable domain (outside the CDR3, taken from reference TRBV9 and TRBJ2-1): DSGVTQTPKHLITATGQRVTLRCSPRSGDLSVYWYQQSLDQGLQFLIQYYNGEERAKGNILERFSAQQFPDLHSELNLSSLELGDSALYFCASSGGVDNEQFFGPGTRLTVL.

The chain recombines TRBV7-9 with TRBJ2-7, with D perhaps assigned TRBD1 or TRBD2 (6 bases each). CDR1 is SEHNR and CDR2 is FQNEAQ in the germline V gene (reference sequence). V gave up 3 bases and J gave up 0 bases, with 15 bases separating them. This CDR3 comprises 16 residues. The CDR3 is CASSFPRGTSSYEQYF. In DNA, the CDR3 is TGTGCCAGCAGCTTTCCTCGGGGGACATCCTCCTACGAGCAGTACTTC.

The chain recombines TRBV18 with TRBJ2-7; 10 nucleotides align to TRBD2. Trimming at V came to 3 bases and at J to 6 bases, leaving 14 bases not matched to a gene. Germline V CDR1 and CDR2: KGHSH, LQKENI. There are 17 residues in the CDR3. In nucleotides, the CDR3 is TGTGCCAGCTCACCGCTGAGGATTGCGATAGCGGGAGGCGAGCAGTACTTC. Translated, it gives CASSPLRIAIAGGEQYF. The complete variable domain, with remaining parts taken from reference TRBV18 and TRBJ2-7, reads NAGVMQNPRHLVRRRGQEARLRCSPMKGHSHVYWYRQLPEEGLKFMVYLQKENIIDESGMPKERFSAEFPKEGPSILRIQQVVRGDSAAYFCASSPLRIAIAGGEQYFGPGTRLTVT.

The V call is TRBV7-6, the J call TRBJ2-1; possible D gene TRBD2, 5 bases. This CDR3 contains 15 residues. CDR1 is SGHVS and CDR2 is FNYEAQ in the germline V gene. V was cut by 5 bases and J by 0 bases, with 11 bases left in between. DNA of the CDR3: TGTGCCAGCAGCCCAGCGGCAGGCTCCTACAATGAGCAGTTCTTC. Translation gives CASSPAAGSYNEQFF.

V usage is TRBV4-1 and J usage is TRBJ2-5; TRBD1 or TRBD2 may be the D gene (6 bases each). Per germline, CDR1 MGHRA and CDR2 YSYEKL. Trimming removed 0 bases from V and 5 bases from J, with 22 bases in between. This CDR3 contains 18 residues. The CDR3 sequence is CASSQEGVPSAQGETQYF. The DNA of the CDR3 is TGCGCCAGCAGCCAAGAAGGGGTCCCTAGCGCCCAGGGGGAGACCCAGTACTTC.

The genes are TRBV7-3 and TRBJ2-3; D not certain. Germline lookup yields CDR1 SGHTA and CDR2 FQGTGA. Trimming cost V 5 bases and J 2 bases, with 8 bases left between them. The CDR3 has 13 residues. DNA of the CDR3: TGTGCCAGCAGCCCCCGACACACAGATACGCAGTATTTT. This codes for CASSPRHTDTQYF.

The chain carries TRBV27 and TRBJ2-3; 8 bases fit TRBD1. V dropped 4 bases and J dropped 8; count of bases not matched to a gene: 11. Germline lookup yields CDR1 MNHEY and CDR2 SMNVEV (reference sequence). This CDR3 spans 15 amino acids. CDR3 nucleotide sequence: TGTGCCAGCAGTTCGGACAGGGTGGTCGGAGGTACGCAGTATTTT. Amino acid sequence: CASSSDRVVGGTQYF.

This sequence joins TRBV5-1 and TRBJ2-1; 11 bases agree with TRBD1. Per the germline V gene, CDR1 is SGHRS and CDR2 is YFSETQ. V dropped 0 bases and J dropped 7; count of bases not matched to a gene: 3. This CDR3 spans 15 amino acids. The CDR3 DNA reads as TGCGCCAGCAGCTTGGGGACAGGGGGCAATAATGAGCAGTTCTTC. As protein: CASSLGTGGNNEQFF. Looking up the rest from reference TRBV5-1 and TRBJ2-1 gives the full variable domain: KAGVTQTPRYLIKTRGQQVTLSCSPISGHRSVSWYQQTPGQGLQFLFEYFSETQRNKGNFPGRFSGRQFSNSRSEMNVSTLELGDSALYLCASSLGTGGNNEQFFGPGTRLTVL.

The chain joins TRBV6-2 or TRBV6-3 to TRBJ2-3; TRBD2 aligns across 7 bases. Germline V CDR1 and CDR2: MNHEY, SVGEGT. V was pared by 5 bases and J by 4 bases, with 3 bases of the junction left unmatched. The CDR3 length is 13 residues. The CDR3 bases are TGTGCCAGCAGTAGCGGGGTGCCAGATACGCAGTATTTT. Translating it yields CASSSGVPDTQYF.

The CDR3: CASSELARRGQETQYF. The CDR3 nucleotides read TGTGCCAGCAGTGAACTGGCTAGGCGAGGTCAAGAGACCCAGTACTTC. J is TRBJ2-5 and V is TRBV6-1, with unresolved D. There are 16 residues in the CDR3. The V end lost 2 bases, the J end lost 2 bases, and 15 bases lay between the germline ends. Germline V gene data show CDR1 as MNHNS and CDR2 as SASEGT.

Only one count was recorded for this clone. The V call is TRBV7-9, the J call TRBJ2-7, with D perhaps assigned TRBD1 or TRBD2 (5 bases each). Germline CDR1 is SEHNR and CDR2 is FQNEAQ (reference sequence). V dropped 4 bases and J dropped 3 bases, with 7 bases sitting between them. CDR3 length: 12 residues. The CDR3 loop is CASSSGLYEQYF. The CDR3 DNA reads TGTGCCAGCAGCTCGGGGCTCTACGAGCAGTACTTC. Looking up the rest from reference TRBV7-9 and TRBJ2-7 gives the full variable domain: DTGVSQNPRHKITKRGQNVTFRCDPISEHNRLYWYRQTLGQGPEFLTYFQNEAQLEKSRLLSDRFSAERPKGSFSTLEIQRTEQGDSAMYLCASSSGLYEQYFGPGTRLTVT.

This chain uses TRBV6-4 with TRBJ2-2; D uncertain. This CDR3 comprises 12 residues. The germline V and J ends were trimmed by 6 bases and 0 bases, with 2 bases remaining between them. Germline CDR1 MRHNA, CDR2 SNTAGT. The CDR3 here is CASSANTGELFF. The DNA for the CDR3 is TGTGCCAGCAGCGCGAACACCGGGGAGCTGTTTTTT.

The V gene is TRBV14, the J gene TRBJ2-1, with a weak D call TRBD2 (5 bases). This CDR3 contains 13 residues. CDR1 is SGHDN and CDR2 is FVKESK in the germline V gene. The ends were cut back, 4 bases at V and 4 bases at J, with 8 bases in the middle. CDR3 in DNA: TGTGCCAGCAGCCCGGGGAGTTACAATGAGCAGTTCTTC. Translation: CASSPGSYNEQFF.

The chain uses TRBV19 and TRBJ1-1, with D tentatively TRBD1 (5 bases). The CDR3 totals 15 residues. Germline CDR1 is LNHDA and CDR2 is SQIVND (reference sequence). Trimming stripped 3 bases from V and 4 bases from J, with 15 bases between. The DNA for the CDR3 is TGTGCCAGTAGTATCGACGGAAGCGGGGGCACTGAAGCTTTCTTT. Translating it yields CASSIDGSGGTEAFF.

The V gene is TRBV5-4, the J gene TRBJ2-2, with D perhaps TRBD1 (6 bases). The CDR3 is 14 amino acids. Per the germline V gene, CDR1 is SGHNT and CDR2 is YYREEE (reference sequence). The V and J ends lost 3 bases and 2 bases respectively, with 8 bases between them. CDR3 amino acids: CASSWDKNTGELFF. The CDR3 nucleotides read TGTGCCAGCAGCTGGGACAAAAACACCGGGGAGCTGTTTTTT.

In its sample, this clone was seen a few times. CDR3 amino acids: CASSYNPSGGGETQYF. The CDR3 nucleotides read TGTGCCAGCAGCTACAACCCTAGCGGAGGCGGAGAGACCCAGTACTTC. The chain combines TRBV7-2 with TRBJ2-5; 7 bases align to TRBD2. Germline loops: CDR1 SGHTA, CDR2 FQGNSA. The CDR3 has 16 residues. V dropped 4 bases and J dropped 4; count of bases not matched to a gene: 12.